The 29 T cell receptor beta chains given below trace back to one sample, sequenced in a study of cytomegalovirus exposure and HLA in healthy donors. Use of 60 Vbeta and 13 Jbeta primers characterized the PCR. Profiled with immunoSEQ multiplex PCR; TCRdb holds only in-frame clones, not every one. This sample has about 160,000 clones; almost 80% occur once, and the top ten carry roughly 10%. The material sequenced was PBMCs. Receptor source: a man younger than 30 in good health and CMV-seropositive.

This chain uses TRBV27 with TRBJ1-2, with TRBD1 identical over 11 bases. The CDR3 extends over 13 amino acids. Unmatched junction bases numbered 3, after V lost 8 bases and J lost 4 bases. CDR1 is MNHEY, CDR2 SMNVEV, per germline (reference sequence). CDR3 in DNA: TGTGCCAGCGGACAGGGGGCTGGCTATGGCTACACCTTC. Translating it yields CASGQGAGYGYTF.

The chain recombines TRBV6-1 with TRBJ2-2; 10 positions agree with TRBD1. Germline trimming cut 7 bases from V and 5 bases from J; bases unmatched to any gene: 4. CDR1 and CDR2 (germline): MNHNS, SASEGT. The CDR3 is made up of 14 amino acids. DNA of the CDR3: TGTGCCAGCAAGACAGGGGGCGCGACCGGGGAGCTGTTTTTT. Translation: CASKTGGATGELFF.

This clone was detected a few times. The chain joins TRBV7-9 to TRBJ2-3; the D gene is possibly TRBD1 (5 bases). CDR1 is SEHNR and CDR2 is FQNEAQ in the germline V gene (reference sequence). Trimming pared 8 bases from V and 2 bases from J, leaving 17 bases between. This CDR3 has 15 amino acids. For the CDR3, the DNA is TGTGCCAGCCCTGGCCAAGGGGTACTCACAGATACGCAGTATTTT. Translating it yields CASPGQGVLTDTQYF. Full variable domain (missing parts from reference TRBV7-9 and TRBJ2-3): DTGVSQNPRHKITKRGQNVTFRCDPISEHNRLYWYRQTLGQGPEFLTYFQNEAQLEKSRLLSDRFSAERPKGSFSTLEIQRTEQGDSAMYLCASPGQGVLTDTQYFGPGTRLTVL.

This clone was counted once. The rearrangement uses TRBV6-5 and TRBJ1-2; D possibly corresponds to TRBD1 (5 bases). The germline V and J ends were trimmed by 6 bases and 8 bases, with 10 bases remaining between them. The CDR3 length is 11 residues. The germline V gene has CDR1 MNHEY and CDR2 SVGAGI. The CDR3 region is CASRAGGGYTF. DNA of the CDR3: TGTGCCAGCAGGGCTGGGGGGGGCTACACCTTC.

V and J are TRBV5-1 and TRBJ1-1; no clear D gene. With 0 bases removed from V and 3 bases from J, the gap between germline ends came to 6 bases. This CDR3 contains 13 residues. From germline, CDR1 is SGHRS and CDR2 YFSETQ. The CDR3 region is CASSLEPDTEAFF. DNA of the CDR3: TGCGCCAGCAGCTTGGAACCGGACACTGAAGCTTTCTTT.

The V gene is TRBV9, the J gene TRBJ1-1; 8 bases are a match to TRBD1. The CDR3 length is 14 residues. Germline CDR1 SGDLS, CDR2 YYNGEE. After removal of 4 bases from V and 5 bases from J, the junction contained 7 bases not matched to a gene. The CDR3 reads CASSSQGALTEAFF. DNA for the CDR3: TGTGCCAGCAGCTCGCAGGGGGCTCTTACTGAAGCTTTCTTT.

CDR3 sequence: CSVGRGDEQFF. CDR3 in DNA: TGCAGCGTTGGGCGGGGAGATGAGCAGTTCTTC. This sequence joins TRBV29-1 and TRBJ2-1; D is perhaps TRBD2 (6 bases). CDR1 is SQVTM and CDR2 is ANQGSEA in the germline V gene. V was trimmed by 4 bases and J by 8 bases, leaving 9 bases between them. The CDR3 is 11 residues long.

The chain couples TRBV7-9 to TRBJ2-7, with 9 bases matching TRBD2. With V trimmed by 5 bases and J by 3 bases, 5 bases remained unmatched. This CDR3 comprises 14 residues. The V gene's germline CDR1 is SEHNR and CDR2 FQNEAQ (reference sequence). Written as DNA, the CDR3 is TGTGCCAGCAGCCTTAGCGGGAGAAGCTACGAGCAGTACTTC. Translation gives CASSLSGRSYEQYF.

The chain couples TRBV6-6 to TRBJ1-1; unclear D gene. Germline loops: CDR1 MNHNY, CDR2 SVGAGI (reference sequence). The germline V and J ends were trimmed by 2 bases and 3 bases, with 10 bases remaining between them. The CDR3 extends over 14 amino acids. CDR3 nucleotides: TGTGCCAGCAGTTACCTCCCAGTCGACACTGAAGCTTTCTTT. Protein sequence: CASSYLPVDTEAFF.

The genes are TRBV2 and TRBJ1-2, with D perhaps matching TRBD1 (5 bases). Germline CDR1 SNHLY, CDR2 FYNNEI. CDR3 length equals 17 residues. V gave up 3 bases and J gave up 8 bases, with 25 bases separating them. The CDR3 reads CASSDPGERMGKEGYTF. The CDR3 bases are TGTGCCAGCAGTGACCCGGGGGAAAGGATGGGGAAGGAGGGCTACACCTTC.

The V call is TRBV30, the J call TRBJ2-1; 7 bases are a match to TRBD1. After removal of 5 bases from V and 4 bases from J, the junction contained 5 bases not matched to a gene. Germline CDR1 GTSNPN, CDR2 SVGIG (reference sequence). The CDR3 is made up of 13 amino acids. CDR3 coding DNA: TGTGCCTGGGGGAAGACAGGGTACAATGAGCAGTTCTTC. This codes for CAWGKTGYNEQFF. Full variable domain (outside the CDR3, taken from reference TRBV30 and TRBJ2-1): SQTIHQWPATLVQPVGSPLSLECTVEGTSNPNLYWYRQAAGRGLQLLFYSVGIGQISSEVPQNLSASRPQDRQFILSSKKLLLSDSGFYLCAWGKTGYNEQFFGPGTRLTVL.

V is TRBV28 and J is TRBJ1-4; TRBD1 matches at 9 bases. Per the germline V gene, CDR1 is MDHEN and CDR2 is SYDVKM. There are 16 residues in the CDR3. J lost 8 bases, V lost 6 bases, and 13 bases had no gene match. This chain's CDR3 is CASSSRTGAREEKLFF. CDR3 coding DNA: TGTGCCAGCAGCTCCCGGACAGGGGCCAGGGAGGAAAAACTGTTTTTT.

V is TRBV30 and J is TRBJ1-1, with D unresolved. V lost 1 base, J lost 10 bases, and 10 bases lay in between. Germline values: CDR1 GTSNPN, CDR2 SVGIG (reference sequence). This CDR3 spans 11 amino acids. The CDR3 sequence: CAWSGGYGAFF. The DNA of the CDR3 is TGTGCCTGGAGTGGAGGCTATGGAGCTTTCTTT.

The gene calls are TRBV7-3 and TRBJ2-5, with a possible D match to TRBD1 (5 bases). Per germline, CDR1 SGHTA and CDR2 FQGTGA. V was shortened by 0 bases and J by 4 bases, with 9 bases between the two germline ends. CDR3 length equals 14 residues. CDR3 nucleotides: TGTGCCAGCAGCTTAACCGGAACAGGAGAGACCCAGTACTTC. Its protein is CASSLTGTGETQYF.

The chain joins TRBV4-3 to TRBJ2-6, with TRBD2 matching over 7 bases. This CDR3 has 16 residues. Germline assignment: CDR1 LGHNA and CDR2 YSLEER. V was clipped by 4 bases and J by 4 bases; unmatched bases: 7. The CDR3 region has the DNA TGCGCCAGCAGCCCAGGGAGGGCGAAGGGGGCCAACGTCCTGACTTTC. Translation gives CASSPGRAKGANVLTF.

The rearrangement links TRBV5-1 to TRBJ2-1, with 7 positions matching TRBD1. Germline V gene sequence: CDR1 SGHRS, CDR2 YFSETQ. CDR3 length: 16 amino acids. With 0 bases clipped from V and 7 bases from J, the junction kept 10 bases outside the gene matches. The CDR3 nucleotides are TGCGCCAGCAGCTTGGGTGCGGCTACAGGGGCAAATGAGCAGTTCTTC. This encodes CASSLGAATGANEQFF.

This sequence joins TRBV27 and TRBJ2-2, with TRBD2 as a possible D gene (5 bases). Germline V CDR1 and CDR2: MNHEY, SMNVEV (reference sequence). The CDR3 is made up of 15 amino acids. V shed 7 bases and J shed 4 bases, with 16 bases lying between them. CDR3 sequence: CASKFRGVGTGELFF. In nucleotides, the CDR3 is TGTGCCAGCAAGTTTCGGGGAGTGGGCACCGGGGAGCTGTTTTTT.

This sequence joins TRBV18 and TRBJ2-1; D is possibly TRBD2 (5 bases). This CDR3 has 12 residues. The V end was cut by 5 bases, the J end by 10 bases, with 12 bases between. Germline V gene data show CDR1 as KGHSH and CDR2 as LQKENI. The CDR3 loop is CASSGPGSEQFF. The DNA of the CDR3 is TGTGCCAGCTCAGGGCCGGGATCAGAGCAGTTCTTC.

The J gene is TRBJ2-7, the V gene TRBV19; tentative D call: TRBD1 (5 bases). Germline values: CDR1 LNHDA, CDR2 SQIVND (reference sequence). Trimming took 1 base from V and 6 from J, leaving 13 bases between them. CDR3 length equals 14 residues. CDR3 region: CASSIGARESEQYF. The CDR3 DNA reads as TGTGCCAGTAGTATAGGAGCCAGGGAATCCGAGCAGTACTTC.

This clone appeared a single time. The rearrangement links TRBV6-4 to TRBJ2-5; D perhaps matches TRBD2 (8 bases). Germline V gene sequence: CDR1 MRHNA, CDR2 SNTAGT. V lost 7 bases, J lost 4 bases, and 28 bases lay in between. CDR3 length: 18 residues. The CDR3 DNA is TGTGCCAGCACTGTCAGGAGGGGGCCTCAGCGGGAGCTAGAGACCCAGTACTTC. It is translated as CASTVRRGPQRELETQYF.

This sequence joins TRBV9 and TRBJ1-2; a possible D gene is TRBD1 (5 bases). With 4 bases removed from V and 2 bases from J, the gap between germline ends came to 9 bases. Germline values: CDR1 SGDLS, CDR2 YYNGEE. The CDR3 is made up of 13 amino acids. The CDR3 nucleotides read TGTGCCAGCAGCTATCGACAGAACTATGGCTACACCTTC. It is translated as CASSYRQNYGYTF.

This sequence joins TRBV30 and TRBJ2-7; 16 nucleotides agree with TRBD2. The V and J ends lost 0 bases and 9 bases, in that order; junction bases with no gene match: 2. The CDR3 spans 14 residues. Germline V gene data show CDR1 as GTSNPN and CDR2 as SVGIG (reference sequence). Here the CDR3 DNA reads TGTGCCTGGAGTGTAGGGACTAGCGGGAGGGCGCAGTACTTC. As protein: CAWSVGTSGRAQYF.

Many counts were recorded for this clone. This chain joins TRBV4-1 and TRBJ2-7, with D maybe TRBD1 (6 bases). The CDR3 length is 16 residues. Trimming took 0 bases from V and 0 from J, leaving 12 bases between them. CDR1 and CDR2 (germline): MGHRA, YSYEKL. CDR3 region: CASSQDQGQPSYEQYF. DNA of the CDR3: TGCGCCAGCAGCCAAGATCAGGGGCAGCCCTCCTACGAGCAGTACTTC.

The V and J genes are TRBV6-1 and TRBJ2-5; TRBD1 matches at 7 bases. The better agreement between TRBJ2-7 and the DNA end casts doubt on the J call. This CDR3 contains 14 residues. Per the germline V gene, CDR1 is MNHNS and CDR2 is SASEGT. CDR3 sequence reads: CASGATGTAYEQYF. DNA for the CDR3: TGTGCCAGCGGGGCTACCGGGACAGCCTACGAGCAGTACTTC.

On this clone: Compared with germline, one end of the junction differs, possibly owing to a read error. The V and J genes are TRBV18 and TRBJ2-7; 11 bases match TRBD2. The V gene's germline CDR1 is KGHSH and CDR2 LQKENI. This CDR3 has 15 amino acids. CDR3 sequence: CASSPLAGETYEQYF. CDR3 in DNA: TGTGCCAGCTCCCCACTAGCGGGAGAAACATACGAGCAGTACTTC.

This clone has only a few counts. The chain employs TRBV15 and TRBJ2-3, with D possibly matching TRBD2 (6 bases). V dropped 1 base and J dropped 4 bases, with 12 bases sitting between them. CDR1 LNHNV and CDR2 YYDKDF come from the germline V gene (reference sequence). The CDR3 totals 15 residues. CDR3 DNA sequence: TGTGCCACCAGCAGAGCTAGCGCCGCCCCAGATACGCAGTATTTT. This sequence encodes CATSRASAAPDTQYF.

V is TRBV19 and J is TRBJ2-2; D ambiguous. The CDR3 extends over 15 amino acids. V dropped 1 base and J dropped 5 bases, with 11 bases sitting between them. Germline V gives CDR1 LNHDA, CDR2 SQIVND (reference sequence). CDR3 sequence (DNA): TGTGCCAGTAGTATAGGGCAGTCTTTTACCGGGGAGCTGTTTTTT. Its translation: CASSIGQSFTGELFF.

The chain has TRBV29-1 and TRBJ2-1; 9 bases match TRBD1. CDR1 SQVTM and CDR2 ANQGSEA come from the germline V gene. V gave up 4 bases and J gave up 8 bases; unmatched junction bases: 6. This CDR3 region has 13 residues. The chain's CDR3 is CSVGGQGIDEQFF. CDR3 nucleotide sequence: TGCAGCGTTGGGGGACAGGGTATCGATGAGCAGTTCTTC.

The rearrangement uses TRBV4-1 and TRBJ2-3; D ambiguous. Germline CDR1 reads MGHRA; CDR2 reads YSYEKL. The V end lost 0 bases, the J end lost 0 bases, and 19 bases lay between the germline ends. CDR3 length: 19 residues. CDR3 loop: CASSQENVGYRPSTDTQYF. CDR3 DNA sequence: TGCGCCAGCAGCCAAGAGAATGTCGGGTACCGACCTAGCACAGATACGCAGTATTTT.